This paragraph covers one T cell receptor beta chain sequence. These data are taken from a study of regulatory T cells in long-lasting Graves disease. iRepertoire HTBI primers and Arm-PCR of CDR3 regions built TCR beta libraries. TCRdb analysed the multiplex PCR reads with MiXCR anew, one entry per CDR3 protein. Found here are roughly 450,000 distinct CDR3 sequences, around 22% of them singletons; the top ten hold roughly 30%. As to time point: persistent/refractory GD, antithyroid drugs over 5 years with positive TRAb. TCR sequences were obtained from RNA taken from PBMCs. Patients hailed from an endocrinology department in Xi'an, China. The CDR3 loop spans 16 amino acids. Germline V gene sequence: CDR1 LGHNA, CDR2 YNFKEQ. The V gene end was trimmed by 0 bases and the J gene end by 8 bases; junction bases not matched to a gene: 7.

The rearrangement links TRBV4-2 to TRBJ1-4; 9 bases are a match to TRBD1. The sequencing here drew on peripheral blood mononuclear cells (PBMCs), taken when the disease was refractory, from a patient treated with antithyroid drugs. The TCR was taken from a female donor with Graves disease. CDR3 DNA: TGTGCCAGCAGCCAAGAGCCGGGACAGGGACGGGAAAAACTGTTTTTT. As protein: CASSQEPGQGREKLFF.